Each of the 18 T cell receptor beta chains below was sequenced from the same sample in a study of T cell responses to AZD1222 COVID-19 vaccine. Using immunoSEQ multiplex PCR, the repertoire was profiled, and TCRdb retains in-frame clones only, with some absent. This repertoire shows about 110,000 clones, roughly nine tenths found once; its top ten account for around 4.4%. The material sequenced was peripheral blood, taken on day 0 of AZD1222 vaccination. These receptors were collected from an adult in good health.

The V gene is TRBV7-2, the J gene TRBJ2-7; the match to TRBD1 covers 7 bases. The J segment lost 2 bases and the V segment lost 5 bases, leaving 6 bases of the junction unmatched. This CDR3 is 14 amino acids long. Looked up from germline, CDR1 is SGHTA and CDR2 is FQGNSA. The CDR3 coding sequence is TGTGCCAGCAGCCCAAGACAGGGACCCTACGAGCAGTACTTC. It translates to CASSPRQGPYEQYF. The full variable domain, with the rest looked up from reference TRBV7-2 and TRBJ2-7, is GAGVSQSPSNKVTEKGKDVELRCDPISGHTALYWYRQSLGQGLEFLIYFQGNSAPDKSGLPSDRFSAERTGGSVSTLTIQRTQQEDSAVYLCASSPRQGPYEQYFGPGTRLTVT.

V gene TRBV4-3 combines with J gene TRBJ2-1; 7 bases fit TRBD1. Germline V lookup: CDR1 LGHNA, CDR2 YSLEER. There are 16 residues in the CDR3. With V trimmed by 0 bases and J by 5 bases, 7 bases remained unmatched. CDR3 bases: TGCGCCAGCAGCCAAGAACAGGGGAGTCGGAACAATGAGCAGTTCTTC. Residues: CASSQEQGSRNNEQFF.

J is TRBJ1-1 and V is TRBV7-6; TRBD1 might be the D (6 bases). V lost 7 bases and J lost 2, with 14 bases in between. The CDR3 contains 14 residues. CDR1 and CDR2 (germline): SGHVS, FNYEAQ. Here the CDR3 reads CASTKSQGNTEAFF. The CDR3 coding sequence is TGTGCCAGCACCAAATCACAGGGTAACACTGAAGCTTTCTTT.

This clone was counted between two and nine times. The sample has other DNA sequences that encode this CDR3 too. The chain carries TRBV19 and TRBJ1-1; D perhaps matches TRBD1 (5 bases). Trimming stripped 2 bases from V and 10 bases from J, with 8 bases between. The CDR3 is 11 residues long. Germline CDR1 and CDR2: LNHDA and SQIVND (reference sequence). The CDR3 DNA reads TGTGCCAGTAGTATACAGGGTCGAGCTTTCTTT. Translation gives CASSIQGRAFF.

This sequence joins TRBV5-1 and TRBJ2-5; TRBD2 matches at 10 bases. CDR3 length: 13 residues. Germline trimming cut 5 bases from V and 2 bases from J; bases unmatched to any gene: 0. The germline CDR1 and CDR2 sequences are SGHRS and YFSETQ. CDR3 in amino acids: CASRTSGQETQYF. The CDR3 DNA reads TGCGCCAGCAGGACTAGCGGGCAAGAGACCCAGTACTTC.

The chain has TRBV27 and TRBJ1-3; unclear D gene. Germline-derived CDR1 and CDR2 are MNHEY and SMNVEV (reference sequence). V was clipped by 6 bases and J by 0 bases, with 6 bases between them. This CDR3 region has 13 residues. The CDR3 DNA is TGTGCCAGCAGAGGAAACTCTGGAAACACCATATATTTT. It encodes CASRGNSGNTIYF.

This chain joins TRBV5-1 and TRBJ1-2; a possible D gene is TRBD1 (5 bases). Between the trimmed V and J ends, which lost 0 bases and 10 bases, there was a span of 13 bases. Germline V gene lookup returns CDR1 SGHRS and CDR2 YFSETQ. The CDR3 loop spans 13 amino acids. The CDR3 DNA follows: TGCGCCAGCAGCTTGGAGTCAGGGTCAGCCTACACCTTC. Translation gives CASSLESGSAYTF.

The chain joins TRBV3-1 (or the pseudogene TRBV3-2) to TRBJ1-4, with no clear D. Germline lookup yields CDR1 LGHDT and CDR2 YNNKEL (reference sequence). V was cut by 3 bases and J by 5 bases, with 4 bases left in between. The CDR3 is 12 residues long. The CDR3 region has the DNA TGTGCCAGCAGCCAGGGAAATGAAAAACTGTTTTTT. Translated, it gives CASSQGNEKLFF.

V is TRBV4-2 and J is TRBJ2-7; 8 nucleotides agree with TRBD2. Germline V gene lookup returns CDR1 LGHNA and CDR2 YNFKEQ. V lost 0 bases and J lost 3; bases outside the gene matches: 4. The CDR3 totals 15 residues. CDR3 bases: TGTGCCAGCAGCCAAGAATTAAGCGGGAGCTACGAGCAGTACTTC. This encodes CASSQELSGSYEQYF.

V usage is TRBV11-2 and J usage is TRBJ1-3; tentative D call: TRBD1 (6 bases). Trimming took off 8 bases at V and 0 bases at J, with 23 bases between the two ends. There are 18 residues in the CDR3. Germline CDR1 reads SGHAT; CDR2 reads FQNNGV. DNA of the CDR3: TGTGCCAGCTACAACACCAGGGGATCCCTCCTCTCTGGAAACACCATATATTTT. This codes for CASYNTRGSLLSGNTIYF.

This clone has a single count. The rearrangement joins TRBV9 to TRBJ2-1, with 14 bases matching TRBD2. From germline, CDR1 is SGDLS and CDR2 YYNGEE. This CDR3 is built from 18 residues. V was pared by 3 bases and J by 7 bases, with 12 bases of the junction left unmatched. The CDR3: CASSDSTSGRATRNEQFF. The CDR3 bases are TGTGCCAGCAGCGACTCGACTAGCGGGAGGGCCACAAGGAATGAGCAGTTCTTC.

This chain uses TRBV18 with TRBJ1-1; 10 bases match TRBD1. The V and J ends lost 6 bases and 1 base, in that order; junction bases with no gene match: 5. The CDR3 totals 15 residues. Germline assignment: CDR1 KGHSH and CDR2 LQKENI. The CDR3 nucleotides are TGTGCCAGCTCTCCAAGGACAGGGGGGAACACTGAAGCTTTCTTT. Its translation is CASSPRTGGNTEAFF.

This sequence joins TRBV5-4 and TRBJ2-2; D unresolved. CDR3 length: 17 residues. Trimming took off 5 bases at V and 0 bases at J, with 17 bases between the two ends. Germline CDR1 is SGHNT and CDR2 is YYREEE (reference sequence). For the CDR3, the DNA is TGTGCCAGCAGGCGATTTGACGGATCAGCGAACACCGGGGAGCTGTTTTTT. Translating gives CASRRFDGSANTGELFF.

There are a few counts of this clone. The rearrangement joins TRBV28 to TRBJ2-7, with D possibly matching TRBD1 (6 bases). The CDR3 covers 13 residues. Trimming removed 4 bases at V and 7 bases at J, with 14 bases between. Looked up from germline, CDR1 is MDHEN and CDR2 is SYDVKM. CDR3 DNA: TGTGCCAGCAGTTCCCGTACAGGGTTGGAGCAGTACTTC. It specifies CASSSRTGLEQYF.

The CDR3 DNA reads TGCGCCAGCAGCCAAGAGTTGTTGGACACCGGGGAGCTGTTTTTT. Encoded protein: CASSQELLDTGELFF. This chain connects TRBV4-3 to TRBJ2-2; no firm D call. Trimming pared 0 bases from V and 3 bases from J, leaving 8 bases between. Germline V CDR1 and CDR2: LGHNA, YSLEER. The CDR3 is 15 residues long.

V and J are TRBV30 and TRBJ2-1; D is uncertain. V dropped 2 bases and J dropped 7 bases, with 6 bases sitting between them. The CDR3 extends over 11 amino acids. The germline V gene has CDR1 GTSNPN and CDR2 SVGIG (reference sequence). DNA of the CDR3: TGTGCCTGGAGTAGGCGGAATGAGCAGTTCTTC. Translation gives CAWSRRNEQFF. The variable domain in full, completed from reference TRBV30 and TRBJ2-1, reads SQTIHQWPATLVQPVGSPLSLECTVEGTSNPNLYWYRQAAGRGLQLLFYSVGIGQISSEVPQNLSASRPQDRQFILSSKKLLLSDSGFYLCAWSRRNEQFFGPGTRLTVL.

V and J are TRBV6-2 or TRBV6-3 and TRBJ2-5; weak D call: TRBD2 (6 bases). Germline loops: CDR1 MNHEY, CDR2 SVGEGT. Trimming pared 0 bases from V and 7 bases from J, leaving 9 bases between. This CDR3 has 13 amino acids. This chain's CDR3 is CASSYSRGGTQYF. CDR3 DNA: TGTGCCAGCAGTTACTCCCGGGGAGGGACCCAGTACTTC.

The V and J genes are TRBV30 and TRBJ2-5, with 7 bases lining up with TRBD2. The junction had 7 bases not matched to a gene; V was cut back by 1 base and J by 5 bases. The CDR3 totals 14 residues. Germline lookup yields CDR1 GTSNPN and CDR2 SVGIG (reference sequence). The CDR3 reads CAWSGVGGEETQYF. CDR3 coding DNA: TGTGCCTGGAGTGGTGTGGGGGGGGAGGAGACCCAGTACTTC.